This TCR beta chain was recorded in a study of cytomegalovirus exposure and HLA in healthy donors. Whole-study findings and limits: Previously analyzed data showed that most TCR beta V segments were productive at a frequency of about 90% or about 30%.

CDR3 size: 15 residues. V shed 0 bases and J 10 bases; nucleotides not matched to a gene: 8. Germline V CDR1 and CDR2: SGHTA, FQGNSA. A word on this clone: Its target is not known.

Vbeta (60) and Jbeta (13) primers were used in the PCR. Sequenced by immunoSEQ multiplex PCR; TCRdb stores in-frame clones only, minus some. The table includes some 160,000 clones, 80% to 85% detected once. The sequence came from a woman aged 18-29 years in good health and CMV-seronegative. Sequences were obtained from PBMCs. The rearrangement links TRBV7-2 to TRBJ2-3; 9 bases are a match to TRBD2. CDR3: CASSLASGGPDAQYF. DNA of the CDR3: TGTGCCAGCAGCTTAGCAAGCGGGGGGCCGGATGCGCAGTATTTT.